The 21 T cell receptor beta chains in this list originate from one sample, sequenced in a study of T cell repertoires in cytomegalovirus infection. These receptors lack a known antigen. MiXCR, applied by TCRdb to the reads, yields one record per CDR3 protein. The table records some 900,000 distinct CDR3 sequences, roughly 33% of them present only once. The specimen comprised cultured CD8+ T cells from PBMCs, sampled from culture after CMV antigen stimulation. All receptors come from a human donor in good health (CMV status not recorded). Some clones in this sample may be carry-over from other donors' samples.

This clonotype was counted only a few times. The chain couples TRBV25-1 to TRBJ2-1, with 13 bases lining up with TRBD2. CDR3 length: 19 amino acids. Germline V CDR1 and CDR2: MGHDK, SYGVNS. Trimming removed 5 bases from V and 8 bases from J; junction bases left unmatched: 18. The CDR3 reads CASSSQTPGTSGVRDEQFF. The DNA for the CDR3 is TGTGCCAGCAGTTCCCAGACTCCCGGGACTAGCGGGGTTAGAGATGAGCAGTTCTTC.

The J gene is TRBJ1-5, the V gene TRBV28; tentative D call: TRBD1 (6 bases). The CDR3 sequence is 13 residues long. In germline, CDR1 is MDHEN, CDR2 SYDVKM. The ends were cut back, 4 bases at V and 6 bases at J, with 10 bases in the middle. CDR3 residues: CASSWTATQPQHF. In nucleotides, the CDR3 is TGTGCCAGCAGTTGGACAGCGACTCAGCCCCAGCATTTT.

This clonotype showed up just a few times. The chain carries TRBV7-3 and TRBJ2-3; possibly TRBD1 or TRBD2 for D (6 bases each). The CDR3 length is 15 residues. Between the trimmed V and J ends, which lost 1 base and 4 bases, there was a span of 12 bases. Germline assignment: CDR1 SGHTA and CDR2 FQGTGA. CDR3 in DNA: TGTGCCAGCAGCTTAATATCTGGGGGGCCAGATACGCAGTATTTT. Amino acid sequence: CASSLISGGPDTQYF.

This rearrangement joins TRBV6-2 or TRBV6-3 to TRBJ1-4; TRBD1 might be the D (5 bases). The CDR3 covers 18 residues. The germline V and J ends were trimmed by 0 bases and 8 bases, with 22 bases remaining between them. Per germline, CDR1 MNHEY and CDR2 SVGEGT. CDR3 in DNA: TGTGCCAGCAGTTACTCGAGCTCCGGGACTTCAGAGGGGGAAAAACTGTTTTTT. Translated: CASSYSSSGTSEGEKLFF.

This clonotype appeared a few times. V and J are TRBV5-5 and TRBJ1-2; no definite D call. The CDR3 consists of 15 residues. The germline gives CDR1 SGHKS, CDR2 YYEKEE (reference sequence). The V end lost 6 bases, the J end lost 4 bases, and 19 bases lay between the germline ends. The CDR3 loop reads CASTREGQLVYGYTF. The CDR3, as DNA: TGTGCCAGCACCCGGGAGGGCCAGTTGGTCTATGGCTACACCTTC.

The chain links TRBV2 to TRBJ2-2; 10 nucleotides agree with TRBD2. The length of the CDR3 is 15 residues. J was trimmed by 0 bases and V by 10 bases; bases with no gene match: 5. The germline CDR1 and CDR2 sequences are SNHLY and FYNNEI. CDR3: CATLLAGSNTGELFF. The CDR3 DNA is TGTGCCACTCTACTAGCGGGGTCGAACACCGGGGAGCTGTTTTTT.

The CDR3 reads CASPDPDSGYGYTF. The CDR3 DNA follows: TGTGCCAGCCCCGACCCGGACAGCGGCTATGGCTACACCTTC. V usage is TRBV2 and J usage is TRBJ1-2; maybe TRBD1 (6 bases). Germline values: CDR1 SNHLY, CDR2 FYNNEI. V was cut by 8 bases and J by 4 bases, with 17 bases left in between. There are 14 residues in the CDR3.

The chain recombines TRBV5-3 with TRBJ2-2; 7 bases align to TRBD2. TRBV5-3 is sorted into the ORF group, with uncertain function. The ends lost 10 bases at V and 4 bases at J; junction bases unmatched: 10. The CDR3 has 14 amino acids. Here the CDR3 reads CACPPPGGTGELFF. CDR3 in DNA: TGTGCCTGCCCTCCACCGGGAGGCACCGGGGAGCTGTTTTTT.

J is TRBJ2-6 and V is TRBV28, with D possibly matching TRBD1 (6 bases). Trimming pared 7 bases from V and 0 bases from J, leaving 13 bases between. Germline CDR1 reads MDHEN; CDR2 reads SYDVKM. CDR3 length: 16 amino acids. The CDR3 DNA reads TGTGCCAGCACCAGACAGGCCATCTCTGGGGCCAACGTCCTGACTTTC. Residues: CASTRQAISGANVLTF.

The sample holds many counts of this clonotype. V is TRBV6-4 and J is TRBJ2-3; 12 bases match TRBD2. CDR1 and CDR2 from the germline V gene are MRHNA and SNTAGT. This CDR3 has 19 amino acids. The V and J ends lost 0 bases and 6 bases, in that order; junction bases with no gene match: 13. The DNA of the CDR3 is TGTGCCAGCAGTGACTCGAGGGGGCCTAGCGGGGGGGCCGGGGATACGCAGTATTTT. Its protein product is CASSDSRGPSGGAGDTQYF.

The V and J genes are TRBV2 and TRBJ2-1, with 8 bases matching TRBD2. Per the germline V gene, CDR1 is SNHLY and CDR2 is FYNNEI. Trimming cost V 6 bases and J 8 bases; bases outside gene matches: 9. This CDR3 has 14 residues. CDR3 region: CASSEGTSIYEQFF. The CDR3 coding sequence is TGTGCCAGCAGCGAGGGGACTAGTATTTATGAGCAGTTCTTC.

The V call is TRBV2, the J call TRBJ1-2, with D perhaps TRBD1 (5 bases). The germline V and J ends were trimmed by 8 bases and 2 bases, with 15 bases remaining between them. The CDR3 spans 14 residues. From germline, CDR1 is SNHLY and CDR2 FYNNEI. CDR3 residues: CASGATRTNYGYTF. CDR3 bases: TGTGCCAGCGGCGCTACCAGGACAAACTATGGCTACACCTTC. The full variable domain, rest sourced from reference TRBV2 and TRBJ1-2, is EPEVTQTPSHQVTQMGQEVILRCVPISNHLYFYWYRQILGQKVEFLVSFYNNEISEKSEIFDDQFSVERPDGSNFTLKIRSTKLEDSAMYFCASGATRTNYGYTFGSGTRLTVV.

The V and J genes are TRBV24-1 and TRBJ2-1; D gene unclear. The CDR3 is made up of 14 amino acids. CDR1 KGHDR and CDR2 SFDVKD come from the germline V gene. V was cut by 6 bases and J by 6 bases, with 14 bases left in between. In nucleotides, the CDR3 is TGTGCCACCAGTTCAAGGGAAGTGGGCAATGAGCAGTTCTTC. This gives the protein CATSSREVGNEQFF.

This clonotype was detected only a few times. This sequence joins TRBV7-9 and TRBJ2-1; 7 nucleotides agree with TRBD1. This CDR3 is 14 amino acids long. The germline CDR1 and CDR2 sequences are SEHNR and FQNEAQ (reference sequence). Germline trimming cut 5 bases from V and 5 bases from J; bases unmatched to any gene: 6. CDR3 sequence (DNA): TGTGCCAGCAGCCACCGGGACAGAGACAATGAGCAGTTCTTC. As protein: CASSHRDRDNEQFF.

Only a few counts were recorded for this clonotype. The chain carries TRBV6-1 and TRBJ1-4; TRBD1 is a possible D gene (5 bases). The CDR3 runs to 15 residues. The V gene's germline CDR1 is MNHNS and CDR2 SASEGT. V shed 3 bases and J shed 0 bases, with 8 bases lying between them. The CDR3 nucleotides read TGTGCCAGCAGTGAGGACATCTCAACTAATGAAAAACTGTTTTTT. As protein: CASSEDISTNEKLFF.

The chain links TRBV4-2 to TRBJ2-5; 11 nucleotides match TRBD2. The V gene end was trimmed by 1 base and the J gene end by 3 bases; junction bases not matched to a gene: 7. This CDR3 is built from 17 residues. Germline assignment: CDR1 LGHNA and CDR2 YNFKEQ. CDR3 residues: CASSQAAGLAGEETQYF. DNA of the CDR3: TGTGCCAGCAGCCAAGCTGCTGGACTAGCGGGTGAAGAGACCCAGTACTTC.

The gene calls are TRBV13 and TRBJ2-1; TRBD2 might be the D (7 bases). Germline-derived CDR1 and CDR2 are PRHDT and FYEKMQ (reference sequence). This CDR3 comprises 15 residues. The V gene lost 1 base and the J gene lost 5 bases, with 12 bases spanning the gap. The CDR3 DNA sequence: TGTGCCAGCAGCTTAGTGGCGGGGGCCGACAATGAGCAGTTCTTC. This gives the protein CASSLVAGADNEQFF.

As to this clonotype: A read error is possible here, since a much larger clone lies one base away. J is TRBJ1-1 and V is TRBV7-2, with D uncertain. CDR3 length: 15 residues. Germline assignment: CDR1 SGHTA and CDR2 FQGNSA. V was shortened by 0 bases and J by 3 bases, with 11 bases between the two germline ends. CDR3 in amino acids: CASSLAKAVDTEAFF. The CDR3 region has the DNA TGTGCCAGCAGCTTAGCGAAGGCAGTGGACACTGAAGCTTTCTTT.

This clonotype occurred a few times. The chain has TRBV2 and TRBJ2-7, with a possible D match to TRBD1 (5 bases). This CDR3 is 15 amino acids long. Trimming removed 1 base from V and 1 base from J, with 11 bases in between. The germline gives CDR1 SNHLY, CDR2 FYNNEI. The CDR3 DNA reads as TGTGCCAGCAGTGAAGAAGCAGGGAATTCCTACGAGCAGTACTTC. Its translation: CASSEEAGNSYEQYF.

The chain combines TRBV28 with TRBJ2-2; unclear D gene. CDR1 and CDR2 (germline): MDHEN, SYDVKM. Trimming left V 4 bases short and J 10 bases short, with 16 bases between. CDR3 size: 14 residues. DNA for the CDR3: TGTGCCAGCAGTTCCCAGTCGCGGCCGAAGGAGCTGTTTTTT. Amino acid sequence: CASSSQSRPKELFF.

V is TRBV7-6 and J is TRBJ1-3; possibly TRBD1 for D (6 bases). Germline CDR1 reads SGHVS; CDR2 reads FNYEAQ. The CDR3 length is 14 residues. Trimming pared 0 bases from V and 3 bases from J, leaving 6 bases between. CDR3 DNA sequence: TGTGCCAGCAGCTTAGCAGGGGGTGGAAACACCATATATTTT. As protein: CASSLAGGGNTIYF.